Below, one T cell receptor beta chain is given with its context. This clone has just a few counts. This receptor's antigen is unknown. Qualities for individual bases were not recorded, and no much larger clone is one base off. Receptors were amplified or captured by the immunoSEQ multiplex PCR assay. For the multiplex PCR, a mixture combining 60 forward primers for TCR Vbeta segments and 13 reverse primers for TCR Jbeta segments was used. A multiplex PCR assay on genomic DNA amplified the CDR3 region of rearranged TCR beta genes. The Illumina HiSeq System was used to sequence the amplified TCR beta libraries as 87-base-pair reads. The authors' analysis ran thus. In a later analysis, some 80 million unique TCR beta chains were counted across the 650 to 750 repertoires, and roughly 9.9 million of these chains were shared by at least two donors. Raw reads were error-corrected and collapsed into unique sequences with a nearest-neighbor algorithm that merged closely related sequences to remove PCR and sequencing errors. V, D and J gene segments were assigned by aligning CDR3 sequences to IMGT reference sequences. For a sequence to be retained, a match of at least six nucleotides was required to both a V gene segment and a J gene segment. Rearrangements were classified as productive when the CDR3 lacked stop codons and remained in frame with V and J, and all other rearrangements were classified as non-productive. Following IMGT convention, CDR3 was defined as the stretch from the second conserved V-encoded cysteine up to the conserved J-encoded phenylalanine. Sequences without an unambiguous match to a single V gene segment were excluded from the earlier analysis of over 500 of the donors. In an earlier analysis of several hundred of the donors, a V segment was called functional when productive rearrangements were above 56.7%, and segregating when the standard deviation between donors exceeded 5%. A statistical classification framework was built for diagnosing cytomegalovirus status from the catalog of TCR beta chain sequences. A later analysis assigned V and J genes by comparing TCR nucleotide sequences with IMGT/GENE-DB human TR gene sequences. The TCRdist pipeline was used in a later analysis to assign CDR3 sequences and most-parsimonious VDJ recombination scenarios. A later analysis defined each TCR beta chain by its CDR3 amino acid sequence plus V-gene family, and excluded reads lacking a unique V-gene family. To address suspected cross-contamination and a sequencing artifact, a later analysis removed a few hundred highly shared, low-generation-probability nucleotide sequences. In a later analysis, a clonal expansion index was calculated for each public chain from normalized within-repertoire ranks of inferred template counts. In a later analysis, generation probabilities were computed using a VDJ recombination model fitted to out-of-frame rearrangements, and the results were checked against IGoR. In a later analysis, hypergeometric tests were used to score TCR-TCR, TCR-HLA and TCR-CMV co-occurrence, with a repertoire-size bias correction applied to TCR pairs. To estimate false discovery rates, a later analysis permuted the HLA or CMV assignments 20 times. In a later analysis, co-occurring TCRs were grouped using DBSCAN, and TCRdist sequence similarity was added for clustering within HLA-allele-positive subsets. Repertoires with fewer than 30,000 or more than 120,000 public chains, plus five repertoires with anomalous nucleotide sharing, were excluded from co-occurrence clustering. This is the immuneACCESS table as TCRdb keeps it, with only in-frame sequences that have V and J called. A part of the clones is gone; compared with another copy, unresolved V genes explain less than half, and the rest is unexplained. The V and J calls and clone size come from that table; D and trimming were worked out from the DNA. The sample table records 90,000 to 100,000 clones; 50% to 75% of these occur just once. The ten largest clones represent around 4.2% of the sample.

The cohort was made up of about 610 healthy bone marrow donors. At the time of sampling, every cohort member was nominally healthy, though immune exposures that went unrecorded were likely present. The donor was CMV seronegative and was included in the group of 352 seronegative cohort members. A peripheral blood sample was provided by each donor, and peripheral blood mononuclear cells were used for TCR beta sequencing. The Qiagen DNeasy Blood Extraction Kit was used to extract genomic DNA from the blood cell samples. The data originate from a study of cytomegalovirus exposure and HLA in healthy donors (TCRdb year 2017). General notes on the study: According to an earlier analysis of several hundred of the donors, 150 million to 200 million T cells yielded roughly 110 million unique TCR beta sequences and around 300 Gb of sequence data. An early release that covered more than 550 HLA-typed donors contained approximately 300 gigabases of sequencing data and tens of millions of unique TCR sequences. Of the 350 to 400 genotyped donors, about 80% fell in the genetic ancestry cluster associated with self-reported Caucasian donors. The later analysis used no new phenotypic data to find candidate immune exposures, relying instead on TCR beta sequences and their occurrence across donors. The study combined high-throughput TCR immunosequencing, statistical association of individual TCRs with disease status, and machine learning to predict cytomegalovirus infection status. The study aimed to test whether signatures of past pathogen exposure could be identified by cataloging public T cell receptors. Donor age, sex, ethnicity and CMV serostatus were compiled together with the repertoire data. To study patterns of TCR occurrence, a later analysis re-analyzed previously published TCR beta repertoires from 650 to 750 donors and added high-resolution HLA genotyping. The number of donors typed differed by locus, with about 629-630 for A, B, C, DRB1 and DQB1, around 560 for DQA1, 600 to 610 for DPA1, and around 430 for DPB1. Five DR-DQ haplotypes were handled as single units for association and clustering because linkage in the cohort was strong. HLA typing included class I and class II loci at four-digit resolution. In addition to the first cohort of 666 subjects, a separate validation cohort of around 110 different subjects was used. An earlier analysis of 500 to 650 of the donors applied high-throughput TCR beta sequencing to assess whether each TCR beta V gene segment acted as functional or pseudogenic. Every repertoire in the discovery cohort had been generated on one and the same sequencing platform. The study used immunosequencing to profile the T cell repertoires of some 600 subjects and linked those repertoires to cytomegalovirus serostatus. Among a few hundred genotyped donors of the cohort, an average of roughly 240,000 unique TCR beta nucleotide sequences were sequenced per donor, around 18% of them non-productive. In a later genetic analysis, genome-wide SNP genotypes for 398 of the 666 donors were used, and that subset was treated as a discovery cohort.

Study-level results and caveats: Sequencing depth was assumed to be roughly uniform across donors in the presence/absence analyses, though that assumption may not hold. Because HLA typing was unavailable for some donors at each locus, only the typed subset was used in association tests. When HLA alleles, especially DR and DQ, strongly co-occurred, TCR associations were difficult to assign to individual alleles. Several of the top co-occurrence clusters appeared to be linked to parvovirus B19, influenza, CMV and Epstein-Barr virus, according to a later analysis. This cohort had only TCR beta chains sequenced, and the lack of alpha or paired-chain data limited which features could be detected. A further reported finding was that TCR beta sequences accurately predicted the HLA-A and HLA-B alleles for most subjects in the first cohort. Most TCR sequences were observed very rarely across donors, whereas some public TCRs were present in many individuals. The study listed 164 TCR beta chains as associated with cytomegalovirus. Linkage disequilibrium might explain the correlated functional status among segregating V segments, but an unknown experimental factor could not be excluded. An association between a missense DCLRE1C variant and V-gene and J-gene trimming of TCR beta chains was found in a later genetic analysis and replicated in an independent cohort. A later analysis associated 16,951 TCR beta sequences with specific HLA alleles at a false discovery rate of 0.05. Most CMV-associated TCR beta chains appeared to be HLA-restricted in a later analysis, and the HLA associations seemed to be driven largely by CMV exposure. The earlier analysis of some 560 of the donors excluded roughly 17 rarely observed V segments, including chromosome 9 orphons, because counts were too low. The authors suggested that the approach could potentially be extended to other disease states and immunological phenotypes. In vitro tests confirmed that a few of the cytomegalovirus-associated TCR beta chains recognize cytomegalovirus antigens. Cytomegalovirus status was reported to be diagnosed by the classifier with high specificity and sensitivity in both the original and validation cohorts. In an earlier analysis of about 540 of the donors, most TCR beta V segments were observed in productive rearrangements about 87% or about 30% of the time, broadly matching IMGT annotations. A later genetic analysis reported fewer N-insertions in productive TCRs among donors in an Asian-associated ancestry cluster than the roughly 650-donor mean. A later analysis found that HLA-associated TCR beta chains were more clonally expanded and had lower generation probabilities than equally common non-associated chains. The sequencing pipeline was judged likely to have produced a cluster of highly shared sequence variants as a technical artifact. A later analysis found that TCR association rates varied across HLA loci, with DRB1 alleles showing the most associated TCRs and HLA-C alleles the fewest. Immune exposure information for the cohort was limited to CMV serostatus.

Material: PBMCs. The clonotype was recovered from a man under 40 in good health and CMV-seronegative.

The CDR3 reads CATPPRASAGLSGGELFF. The DNA reads TGTGCCACCCCACCAAGAGCTAGCGCCGGATTGAGTGGCGGGGAGCTGTTTTTT. Rearrangement joined TRBV18 to TRBJ2-2, and TRBD2 may be the D gene, going by 6 matching bases. Including the terminal cysteine and phenylalanine, the CDR3 comprises 18 residues. Only the CDR3 DNA is retained, 54 bases long and in frame from the first base. The junction shows trimming of 10 bases on V and 7 bases on J, plus 31 bases between the germline ends. CDR1 and CDR2, per the germline V gene, are KGHSH and LQKENI.